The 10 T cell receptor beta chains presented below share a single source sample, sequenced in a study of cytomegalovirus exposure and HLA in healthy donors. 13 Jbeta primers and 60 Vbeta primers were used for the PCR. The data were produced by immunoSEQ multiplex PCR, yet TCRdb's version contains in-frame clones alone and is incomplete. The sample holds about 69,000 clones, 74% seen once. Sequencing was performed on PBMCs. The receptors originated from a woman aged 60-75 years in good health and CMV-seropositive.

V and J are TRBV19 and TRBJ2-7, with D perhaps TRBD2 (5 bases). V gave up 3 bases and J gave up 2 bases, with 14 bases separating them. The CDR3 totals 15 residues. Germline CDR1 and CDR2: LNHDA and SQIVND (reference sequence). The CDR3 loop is CASSIGSAPTYEQYF. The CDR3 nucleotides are TGTGCCAGTAGTATCGGTAGCGCCCCCACCTACGAGCAGTACTTC.

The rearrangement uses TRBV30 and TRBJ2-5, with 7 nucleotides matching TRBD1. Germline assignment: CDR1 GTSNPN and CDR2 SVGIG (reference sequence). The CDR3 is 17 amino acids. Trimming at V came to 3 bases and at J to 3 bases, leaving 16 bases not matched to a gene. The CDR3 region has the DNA TGTGCCTGGAGCCCCTTGAACAGGGGAATTAGGGAAGAGACCCAGTACTTC. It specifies CAWSPLNRGIREETQYF.

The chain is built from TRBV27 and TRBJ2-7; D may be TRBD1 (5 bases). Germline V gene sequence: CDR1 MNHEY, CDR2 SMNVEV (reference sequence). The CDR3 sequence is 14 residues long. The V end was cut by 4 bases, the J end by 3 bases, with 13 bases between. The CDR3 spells CASSSRQGGYEQYF. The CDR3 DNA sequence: TGTGCCAGCAGTTCAAGGCAGGGCGGCTACGAGCAGTACTTC.

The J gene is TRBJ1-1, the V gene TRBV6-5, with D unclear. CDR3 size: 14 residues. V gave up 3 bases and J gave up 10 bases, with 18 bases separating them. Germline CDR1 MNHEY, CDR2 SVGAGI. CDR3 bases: TGTGCCAGCAGTTATCCCGATTTTGGAGGGCGAGCTTTCTTT. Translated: CASSYPDFGGRAFF.

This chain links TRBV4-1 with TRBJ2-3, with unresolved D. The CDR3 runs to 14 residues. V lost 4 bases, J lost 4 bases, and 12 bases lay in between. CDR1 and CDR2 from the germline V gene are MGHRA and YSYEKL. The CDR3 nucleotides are TGCGCCAGCAGCCCCCCCTCGGTCCCAGATACGCAGTATTTT. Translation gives CASSPPSVPDTQYF.

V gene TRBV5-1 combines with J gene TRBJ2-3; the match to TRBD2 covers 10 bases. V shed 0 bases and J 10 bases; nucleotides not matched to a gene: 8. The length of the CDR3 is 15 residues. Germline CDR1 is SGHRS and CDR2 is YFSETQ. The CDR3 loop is CASSLVTSGGAPQYF. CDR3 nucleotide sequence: TGCGCCAGCAGCTTGGTAACGAGCGGGGGGGCTCCGCAGTATTTT.

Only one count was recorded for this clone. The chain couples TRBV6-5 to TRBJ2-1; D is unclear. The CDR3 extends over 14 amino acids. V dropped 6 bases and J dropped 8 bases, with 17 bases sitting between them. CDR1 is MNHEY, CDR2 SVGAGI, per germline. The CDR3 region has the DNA TGTGCCAGCAGAACCCCCTCAGAACGCCATGAGCAGTTCTTC. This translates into CASRTPSERHEQFF.

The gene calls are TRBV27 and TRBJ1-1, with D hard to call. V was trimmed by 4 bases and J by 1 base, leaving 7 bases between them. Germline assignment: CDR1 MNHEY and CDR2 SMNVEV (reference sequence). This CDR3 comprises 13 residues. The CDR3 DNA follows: TGTGCCAGCAGTTGGCAGAAGAACACTGAAGCTTTCTTT. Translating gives CASSWQKNTEAFF.

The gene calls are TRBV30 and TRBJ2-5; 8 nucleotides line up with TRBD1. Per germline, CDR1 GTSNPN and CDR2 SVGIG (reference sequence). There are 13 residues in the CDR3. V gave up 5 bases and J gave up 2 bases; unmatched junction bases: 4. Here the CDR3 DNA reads TGTGCCTGGGCCCGGGACAGGCAAGAGACCCAGTACTTC. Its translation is CAWARDRQETQYF.

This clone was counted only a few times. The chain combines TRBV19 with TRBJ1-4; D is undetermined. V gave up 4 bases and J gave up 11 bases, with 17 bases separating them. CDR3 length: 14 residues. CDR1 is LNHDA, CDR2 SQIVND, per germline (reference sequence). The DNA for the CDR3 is TGTGCCAGTAGTACCGAGACCGGCGCGGGGAAACTGTTTTTT. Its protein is CASSTETGAGKLFF. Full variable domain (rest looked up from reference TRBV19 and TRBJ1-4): DGGITQSPKYLFRKEGQNVTLSCEQNLNHDAMYWYRQDPGQGLRLIYYSQIVNDFQKGDIAEGYSVSREKKESFPLTVTSAQKNPTAFYLCASSTETGAGKLFFGSGTQLSVL.